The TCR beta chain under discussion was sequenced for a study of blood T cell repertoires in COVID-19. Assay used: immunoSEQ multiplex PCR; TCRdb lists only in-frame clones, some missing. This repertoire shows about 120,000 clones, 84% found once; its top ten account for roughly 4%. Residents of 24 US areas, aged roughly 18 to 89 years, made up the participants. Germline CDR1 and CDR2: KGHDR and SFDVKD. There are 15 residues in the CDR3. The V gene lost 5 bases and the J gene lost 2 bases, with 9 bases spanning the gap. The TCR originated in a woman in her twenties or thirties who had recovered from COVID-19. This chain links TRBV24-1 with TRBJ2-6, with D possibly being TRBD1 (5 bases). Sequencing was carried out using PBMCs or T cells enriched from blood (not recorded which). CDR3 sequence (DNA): TGTGCCACCAGTGGAGAAGGGGCTGGGGCCAACGTCCTGACTTTC. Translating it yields CATSGEGAGANVLTF.